This TCR beta chain is drawn from a study of yellow fever vaccine responses in identical twins. Whole-study findings and limits: Reportedly, twins' vaccine T cell responses looked partly convergent and partly personalized.

TCRdb recomputed calls from the RT-PCR reads with MiXCR, one row per CDR3 protein. This sample carries about 23,000 distinct CDR3 sequences, around four fifths of them seen once, and the ten largest clones take about 5%. For this clonotype: Its target is not known.

The length of the CDR3 is 14 residues. Germline V gene lookup returns CDR1 SQVTM and CDR2 ANQGSEA. V lost 6 bases and J lost 3, with 15 bases in between. This sequence joins TRBV29-1 and TRBJ2-1; no clear D gene. This TCR derives from a woman aged 18-29 years who received the yellow fever vaccine. The sequences come from T cells from blood (PBMCs), unsorted or a sorted subset (not recorded which), collected before or after yellow fever vaccination (not recorded which). The CDR3 DNA reads TGCAGCGTGGTAGGTGAGGTAATCTACAATGAGCAGTTCTTC. Its translation: CSVVGEVIYNEQFF.